This T cell receptor beta chain was identified during a study of blood T cells in healthy people across ages. A second roughly 6 to 11 cycle PCR used barcoded and J-beta primers. TCRdb recomputed calls from the 5' RACE reads with MiXCR, one row per CDR3 protein. The data show under 2,000,000 distinct CDR3 sequences, with less than 50% seen just once and around 2.1% held by the top ten. This clonotype was recorded a few times. Germline-derived CDR1 and CDR2 are MDHEN and SYDVKM. The CDR3 has 14 amino acids. V shed 6 bases, J shed 11 bases, and the junction held 13 bases outside the gene matches. The receptor's source is a woman between 40 and 55 years old in good health. This chain joins TRBV28 and TRBJ2-5; 9 bases line up with TRBD2. The specimen was blood. The CDR3 here is CASRAGGTYNEQYF. The CDR3 bases are TGTGCCAGCAGAGCGGGGGGCACCTACAATGAGCAGTACTTC.